This entry features one TCR beta chain sequence. What it recognizes is unknown. The record originates from a study of STAT5B mutations in CD4+ large granular lymphocyte leukemia. Study results and limitations: No patients shared main leukemic clonotypes, though 25% to 30% appeared at low frequency elsewhere. Compared with healthy controls (2/35), patient top clones favored TRBV06 (8/27). Without putative leukemic clones, patient CD4-sorted repertoires remained more clonal than healthy CD4+ repertoires.

V lost 3 bases and J lost 0, with 11 bases in between. This CDR3 is 16 amino acids long. CDR1 and CDR2 (germline): KGHSH, LQKENI. Measured with immunoSEQ multiplex PCR; TCRdb has only the in-frame clones, and not every one. Of tens of thousands of clones in the sample, approximately 85% were seen once. This sequence joins TRBV18 and TRBJ2-2; TRBD1 is a possible D gene (6 bases). This receptor was obtained from a human donor in good health. The sequenced sample was CD4+ T cells from blood buffy coats. CDR3 sequence: CASSPIQGTNTGELFF. The CDR3, as DNA: TGTGCCAGCTCACCGATACAGGGCACGAACACCGGGGAGCTGTTTTTT.